What follows are 19 T cell receptor beta chains derived from one specimen sequenced in a study of blood T cell repertoires in COVID-19. The method was immunoSEQ multiplex PCR; TCRdb's version includes in-frame clones alone and lacks a portion of them. The data show about 250,000 clones, 70% to 90% seen once. Sequencing used peripheral blood. These receptor sequences come from a man between 18 and 29 years old with active or convalescent COVID-19.

The chain carries TRBV18 and TRBJ2-7; TRBD2 might be the D (5 bases). This CDR3 region has 14 residues. V was cut by 6 bases and J by 3 bases, with 15 bases left in between. Germline V lookup: CDR1 KGHSH, CDR2 LQKENI. This CDR3 reads CASSQTGVNYEQYF. The CDR3 region has the DNA TGTGCCAGCTCCCAGACCGGGGTCAACTACGAGCAGTACTTC.

V and J are TRBV7-9 and TRBJ2-7; TRBD1 matches at 8 bases. V shed 5 bases, J shed 3 bases, and the junction held 6 bases outside the gene matches. Per the germline V gene, CDR1 is SEHNR and CDR2 is FQNEAQ (reference sequence). The CDR3 is 14 residues long. This chain's CDR3 is CASSIPGGSYEQYF. CDR3 in DNA: TGTGCCAGCAGCATTCCAGGGGGCAGCTACGAGCAGTACTTC.

This chain joins TRBV28 and TRBJ2-3; unclear D gene. V gave up 10 bases and J gave up 1 base, with 18 bases separating them. Germline CDR1 and CDR2: MDHEN and SYDVKM. This CDR3 is 15 amino acids long. The CDR3, as DNA: TGTGCCATTACCCTTGCCCAGCGAGGCACAGATACGCAGTATTTT. This codes for CAITLAQRGTDTQYF. Complete variable domain (other parts from reference TRBV28 and TRBJ2-3): DVKVTQSSRYLVKRTGEKVFLECVQDMDHENMFWYRQDPGLGLRLIYFSYDVKMKEKGDIPEGYSVSREKKERFSLILESASTNQTSMYLCAITLAQRGTDTQYFGPGTRLTVL.

This chain connects TRBV5-4 to TRBJ1-2; no clear D gene. The germline V gene has CDR1 SGHNT and CDR2 YYREEE (reference sequence). V lost 3 bases, J lost 7 bases, and 13 bases lay in between. The CDR3 extends over 13 amino acids. The CDR3 here is CASSSGRMSGYTF. CDR3 in DNA: TGTGCCAGCAGCTCCGGGAGAATGAGTGGCTACACCTTC.

The chain combines TRBV7-6 with TRBJ2-7; 7 bases map to TRBD1. The CDR3 totals 16 residues. Germline values: CDR1 SGHVS, CDR2 FNYEAQ. With V trimmed by 1 base and J by 6 bases, 12 bases remained unmatched. In DNA form, the CDR3 reads TGTGCCAGCAGCTTAGTGACAGGGTTGGACGCCTTCGAGCAGTACTTC. This translates into CASSLVTGLDAFEQYF.

This clone has only one observation. V usage is TRBV7-3 and J usage is TRBJ1-1, with D perhaps TRBD1 (6 bases). The germline V and J ends were trimmed by 9 bases and 5 bases, with 19 bases remaining between them. Per the germline V gene, CDR1 is SGHTA and CDR2 is FQGTGA. The CDR3 consists of 14 residues. CDR3 residues: CASKRQAGETEAFF. CDR3 coding DNA: TGTGCCAGTAAAAGACAGGCGGGCGAAACTGAAGCTTTCTTT.

This clone was recorded a few times. The chain has TRBV6-6 and TRBJ1-5; D is possibly TRBD1 (6 bases). CDR1 is MNHNY and CDR2 is SVGAGI in the germline V gene (reference sequence). V gave up 0 bases and J gave up 0 bases, with 9 bases separating them. CDR3 length: 16 amino acids. The CDR3 DNA sequence: TGTGCCAGCAGTTACTCGAAGGGGGATAGCAATCAGCCCCAGCATTTT. Translated: CASSYSKGDSNQPQHF.

J is TRBJ2-1 and V is TRBV28; 9 bases line up with TRBD2. Per the germline V gene, CDR1 is MDHEN and CDR2 is SYDVKM. The trim removed 5 bases at V and 0 bases at J, leaving 2 bases unmatched. The CDR3 is 15 residues long. The CDR3 sequence: CASSLSGSSYNEQFF. DNA of the CDR3: TGTGCCAGCAGTCTTAGCGGGAGCTCCTACAATGAGCAGTTCTTC.

The V and J genes are TRBV15 and TRBJ2-6, with unresolved D. The V gene lost 0 bases and the J gene lost 2 bases, with 14 bases spanning the gap. There are 18 residues in the CDR3. Germline V gives CDR1 LNHNV, CDR2 YYDKDF (reference sequence). In nucleotides, the CDR3 is TGTGCCACCAGCAGAGATTCTCTAGGTACAACTGGGGCCAACGTCCTGACTTTC. It codes for CATSRDSLGTTGANVLTF.

This clone was seen a single time. The chain links TRBV6-1 to TRBJ2-5, with 8 bases that match TRBD1. Per germline, CDR1 MNHNS and CDR2 SASEGT. Trimming at V came to 0 bases and at J to 5 bases, leaving 5 bases not matched to a gene. The CDR3 consists of 15 residues. The CDR3 coding sequence is TGTGCCAGCAGTGAAGCGGCTAACAGGGGGGAGACCCAGTACTTC. This translates into CASSEAANRGETQYF.

This rearrangement joins TRBV30 to TRBJ1-2, with 9 bases aligning to TRBD1. J lost 8 bases, V lost 2 bases, and 15 bases had no gene match. Germline CDR1 and CDR2: GTSNPN and SVGIG (reference sequence). The CDR3 loop spans 16 amino acids. In DNA form, the CDR3 reads TGTGCCTGGAGTCCTTGGACAGGGGAGTTGCTGTTCGGCTACACCTTC. Protein product: CAWSPWTGELLFGYTF.

The V gene is TRBV4-3, the J gene TRBJ1-1, with D possibly TRBD1 on 6 matching bases. The CDR3 sequence is 15 residues long. The germline V gene has CDR1 LGHNA and CDR2 YSLEER. The ends were cut back, 0 bases at V and 1 base at J, with 9 bases in the middle. CDR3 amino acids: CASSQDGRGNTEAFF. As DNA, the CDR3 is TGCGCCAGCAGCCAAGACGGCAGGGGGAACACTGAAGCTTTCTTT.

This sequence joins TRBV6-5 and TRBJ1-2, with 8 positions matching TRBD1. The CDR3 is made up of 14 amino acids. V lost 5 bases and J lost 6; bases outside the gene matches: 8. Germline CDR1 MNHEY, CDR2 SVGAGI. CDR3 amino acids: CASSTDRVSDGYTF. In nucleotides, the CDR3 is TGTGCCAGCAGTACGGACAGGGTTTCGGATGGCTACACCTTC.

V and J are TRBV6-6 and TRBJ1-5; D not certain. V shed 6 bases and J shed 5 bases, with 20 bases lying between them. The CDR3 consists of 16 residues. CDR1 MNHNY and CDR2 SVGAGI come from the germline V gene (reference sequence). The CDR3 DNA reads as TGTGCCAGCAGCGCTGAAGTTGGGAGCTACTATCAGCCCCAGCATTTT. It is translated as CASSAEVGSYYQPQHF.

As to this clone: The sample carries other DNA sequences with the same CDR3. This sequence joins TRBV7-2 and TRBJ2-7; D is ambiguous. The CDR3 length is 11 residues. Trimming shortened V by 5 bases and J by 4 bases, and 6 bases separated the two germline ends. CDR1 and CDR2 from the germline V gene are SGHTA and FQGNSA. The CDR3 sequence: CASSLTYEQYF. The CDR3 coding sequence is TGTGCCAGCAGCCTTACTTACGAGCAGTACTTC.

This rearrangement joins TRBV6-5 to TRBJ1-2; D not resolved. CDR3 size: 13 residues. V lost 2 bases, J lost 1 base, and 5 bases lay in between. In germline, CDR1 is MNHEY, CDR2 SVGAGI. CDR3: CASSYIGNYGYTF. In nucleotides, the CDR3 is TGTGCCAGCAGTTACATCGGTAACTATGGCTACACCTTC.

This rearrangement joins TRBV4-3 to TRBJ2-3, with 9 bases matching TRBD2. CDR3 length: 15 residues. Germline V gives CDR1 LGHNA, CDR2 YSLEER. V dropped 4 bases and J dropped 1; count of bases not matched to a gene: 3. Here the CDR3 reads CASSPWTSGTDTQYF. CDR3 coding DNA: TGCGCCAGCAGCCCCTGGACTAGCGGCACAGATACGCAGTATTTT.

V usage is TRBV11-3 and J usage is TRBJ2-7; 9 nucleotides align to TRBD2. This CDR3 contains 15 residues. Germline lookup yields CDR1 SGHNT and CDR2 YENEEA. Trimming at V came to 5 bases and at J to 0 bases, leaving 5 bases not matched to a gene. CDR3 in DNA: TGTGCCAGCAGCGAGCGGGAGGCGAGCTCCTACGAGCAGTACTTC. The encoded protein is CASSEREASSYEQYF.

The chain is built from TRBV9 and TRBJ1-5; D gene unclear. Germline V gene sequence: CDR1 SGDLS, CDR2 YYNGEE. The CDR3 totals 15 residues. V lost 0 bases and J lost 2, with 9 bases in between. The CDR3 DNA is TGTGCCAGCAGCGTAGGGGAGCCCGGCAATCAGCCCCAGCATTTT. It translates to CASSVGEPGNQPQHF.